The clone carrying this T cell receptor beta chain was counted between two and nine times. This table comes from immunoSEQ multiplex PCR, and its TCRdb copy is limited to in-frame clones, with some not included. The table has tens of thousands of clones, 91% seen once; the top ten hold around 0.34%. These data come from a study of technical replicates of blood from a handful of donors. Trimming removed 5 bases from V and 5 bases from J, with 12 bases in between. CDR1 SGHVS and CDR2 FNYEAQ come from the germline V gene. The CDR3 is 13 residues long. Input material: T cells isolated from PBMCs. This chain links TRBV7-6 with TRBJ1-1; D not resolved. This receptor was obtained from a human donor in good health. Some clones in this sample may be carry-over from other donors' samples. CDR3 bases: TGTGCCAGCAGCAAGCAAGAGAGGACTGAAGCTTTCTTT. This sequence encodes CASSKQERTEAFF. Using reference TRBV7-6 and TRBJ1-1 for the parts outside the CDR3, the full variable domain is GAGVSQSPRYKVTKRGQDVALRCDPISGHVSLYWYRQALGQGPEFLTYFNYEAQQDKSGLPNDRFSAERPEGSISTLTIQRTEQRDSAMYRCASSKQERTEAFFGQGTRLTVV.